This is a list of T cell receptor beta chains from one sample in a study of CD8 T cells in ankylosing spondylitis. MiXCR, run by TCRdb on the 5' RACE reads, gives a single entry per CDR3 protein. The sample consists of 200,000 or so distinct CDR3 sequences, roughly 24% of them appearing once. Material: blood, either unsorted or a sorted T cell fraction (not recorded which). The receptor source for this set is a male donor with ankylosing spondylitis or in good health (not recorded which). CDR3s include the opening cysteine and the closing phenylalanine or tryptophan. The order of the fields is CDR3 length, D gene, V gene, J gene, clone size, CDR3 DNA, CDR3 protein. The D gene is left open where the match is weak. Size tells how often a clone was seen (once, few, many) or the class of an expanded clone, and some rows leave it out.

>14|TRBD2|TRBV5-1|TRBJ2-5|few
TGCGCCAGCAGCCCGTGGGGGGGCCAAGAGACCCAGTACTTC
CASSPWGGQETQYF
>17|NA|TRBV3-1|TRBJ2-3|few
TGTGCCACCAGCCAAGCCTGGACGATACCGGGCACAGATACGCAGTATTTT
CATSQAWTIPGTDTQYF
>13|TRBD1|TRBV10-3|TRBJ2-3|many
TGTGCCAAAAGACAGGGACCCACAGATACGCAGTATTTT
CAKRQGPTDTQYF
>13|NA|TRBV20-1|TRBJ1-5|NA
TGCAGTGCCCGAACAGGGACGAGTCAGCCCCAGCATTTT
CSARTGTSQPQHF
>15|NA|TRBV9|TRBJ2-6|many
TGTGCCAGCAGCGTAGCTTACTCTGGGGCCAACGTCCTGACTTTC
CASSVAYSGANVLTF
>14|NA|TRBV12-3/TRBV12-4|TRBJ1-5|many
TGTGCCAGCAGTTTTGGGGGGTCCAATCAGCCCCAGCATTTT
CASSFGGSNQPQHF
>16|NA|TRBV2|TRBJ1-2|many
TGTGCCAGCAGTCAAACAACGGTAGGAGGAAACTATGGCTACACCTTC
CASSQTTVGGNYGYTF
>17|NA|TRBV10-3|TRBJ2-3|few
TGTGCCATCAGTGAAGAAGGGCCGGGACTCCCGCCAGATACGCAGTATTTT
CAISEEGPGLPPDTQYF
>13|NA|TRBV5-1|TRBJ2-3|many
TGCGCCAGCAGCTTGTGGGTCACAGATACGCAGTATTTT
CASSLWVTDTQYF
>17|NA|TRBV11-2|TRBJ2-1|many
TGTGCCAGCAGCTTAGCTTTTGGTGGAACTTCCTACAATGAGCAGTTCTTC
CASSLAFGGTSYNEQFF
>15|NA|TRBV20-1|TRBJ1-6|NA
TGCAGTGCTGAAACAGGCGAGACAACTAATTCACCCCTCCACTTT
CSAETGETTNSPLHF
>16|TRBD1|TRBV5-1|TRBJ2-3|many
TGCGCCAGCAGCTTGGGGGACAGGGGATGGACAGATACGCAGTATTTT
CASSLGDRGWTDTQYF
>15|NA|TRBV7-9|TRBJ2-4|many
TGTGCCAGCAGCACTAACCTCGGGCCAAAAAACATTCAGTACTTC
CASSTNLGPKNIQYF
>14|TRBD2|TRBV7-2|TRBJ2-7|NA
TGTGCCAGCAGCCCCCCCGGGGGGACCTACGAGCAGTACTTC
CASSPPGGTYEQYF
>13|NA|TRBV29-1|TRBJ2-3|once
TGCAGCGTTGAGACTAGACTCACAGATACGCAGTATTTT
CSVETRLTDTQYF
>14|NA|TRBV5-1|TRBJ2-5|many
TGCGCCAGCAGCCCTGGAGCTGCTCGGGAGACCCAGTACTTC
CASSPGAARETQYF
>12|NA|TRBV9|TRBJ2-3|NA
TGTGCCAGCAGCCCCGAGGTAGATACGCAGTATTTT
CASSPEVDTQYF
>13|NA|TRBV20-1|TRBJ2-7|NA
TGCAGTGTCCCCCGGACGGATCCCTACGAGCAGTACTTC
CSVPRTDPYEQYF
>14|NA|TRBV7-2|TRBJ2-7|few
TGTGCCAGCAGCGGTAGCAGGCAAGCCTACGAGCAGTACTTC
CASSGSRQAYEQYF
>14|TRBD2|TRBV20-1|TRBJ2-1|few
TGCAGTGCTAGTGTGACTAGCGGGAGAGGCGGGGCGTTCTTC
CSASVTSGRGGAFF
>14|NA|TRBV27|TRBJ2-1|NA
TGTGCCAGCAGTTTAGAGGTTAGGGCGGGTGAGCAGTTCTTC
CASSLEVRAGEQFF
>17|TRBD2|TRBV6-5|TRBJ2-6|NA
TGTGCCAGCAGTTACGGGGGAGGGCGGTCTGGGGCCAACGTCCTGACTTTC
CASSYGGGRSGANVLTF
>15|TRBD1|TRBV12-3/TRBV12-4|TRBJ2-2|few
TGTGCCAGCAGGGGAGGGACAGGGTGGACCGGGGAGCTGTTTTTT
CASRGGTGWTGELFF
>13|NA|TRBV7-7|TRBJ2-3|many
TGTGCTAGCAGCTTAGAGGGGACCCCCCCCCAGTATTTT
CASSLEGTPPQYF
>17|NA|TRBV27|TRBJ2-1|NA
TGTGCCAGCAGTTTAGTCGGCGGCCCCCCATCCTACAATGAGCAGTTCTTC
CASSLVGGPPSYNEQFF
>15|TRBD1|TRBV14|TRBJ2-1|NA
TGTGCCAGCAGCCCGGGACAGGCCTCCTACAATGAGCAGTTCTTC
CASSPGQASYNEQFF
>13|NA|TRBV5-1|TRBJ2-2|many
TGCGCCAGCACTCTTGGCAACACCGGGGAGCTGTTTTTT
CASTLGNTGELFF
>15|NA|TRBV4-3|TRBJ2-1|NA
TGCGCCAGCAGCCAAGATGCGAATTCCTACAATGAGCAGTTCTTC
CASSQDANSYNEQFF
>13|NA|TRBV29-1|TRBJ2-7|few
TGCAGCGTCGCCGGGACGGTCACCTACGAGCAGTACTTC
CSVAGTVTYEQYF
>16|NA|TRBV7-6|TRBJ2-6|NA
TGTGCCAGCAGCTTACGGTCTGGGCTTGGGGCCAACGTCCTGACTTTC
CASSLRSGLGANVLTF
>16|TRBD2|TRBV5-1|TRBJ2-1|few
TGCGCCAGCAGTTTGTCCGGTAGCGGGGTCGACAATGAGCAGTTCTTC
CASSLSGSGVDNEQFF
>12|NA|TRBV12-3/TRBV12-4|TRBJ2-3|few
TGTGCCAGCAGGACCGGAGAGGTTACGCAGTATTTT
CASRTGEVTQYF
>15|TRBD1|TRBV12-3/TRBV12-4|TRBJ1-1|many
TGTGCCAGCAGTCCCCCCGGCGGAAACAGGGGGCCTGCTTTCTTT
CASSPPGGNRGPAFF
>13|TRBD2|TRBV19|TRBJ2-1|many
TGTGCCAGTAGTTCACAATCGGGACTAGGTTGCTTCTTC
CASSSQSGLGCFF
>15|TRBD2|TRBV2|TRBJ2-1|many
TGTGCCAGCAAACTAGCGGGAGATTCCTACAATGAGCAGTTCTTC
CASKLAGDSYNEQFF
>13|NA|TRBV6-1|TRBJ1-6|NA
TGTGCCAGCAGTGGAACGTTTAATTCACCCCTCCACTTT
CASSGTFNSPLHF
>15|NA|TRBV15|TRBJ1-5|many
TGTGCCACCAGCAGAGGGGGTGCAGGCAATCAGCCCCAGCATTTT
CATSRGGAGNQPQHF
>15|NA|TRBV18|TRBJ1-1|many
TGTGCCAGCTCACCGATTCAGGTTGTAGAGACTGAAGCTTTCTTT
CASSPIQVVETEAFF
>14|TRBD2|TRBV20-1|TRBJ2-1|NA
TGCAGTGCGGCCGGGACTAGCGGCTCCAGTGAGCAGTTCTTC
CSAAGTSGSSEQFF
>15|NA|TRBV4-3|TRBJ1-4|many
TGCGCCAGCAGCCAAGGACAGTCAACTAATGAAAAACTGTTTTTT
CASSQGQSTNEKLFF
>14|TRBD1|TRBV12-3/TRBV12-4|TRBJ1-1|NA
TGTGCCAGCAGTTTCGGGACAGGGAGCGCTGAAGCTTTCTTT
CASSFGTGSAEAFF
>15|TRBD2|TRBV12-3/TRBV12-4|TRBJ2-1|NA
TGTGCCAGCAGTTTTAATAGCGGGATCTACAATGAGCAGTTCTTC
CASSFNSGIYNEQFF
>13|NA|TRBV25-1|TRBJ2-2|NA
TGTGCCACCTCCCTGGGACACACCGGGGAGCTGTTTTTT
CATSLGHTGELFF
>13|NA|TRBV29-1|TRBJ1-1|many
TGCAGTATTACGTCGGGCAGGGAATCTGAAGCTTTCTTT
CSITSGRESEAFF
>13|TRBD1|TRBV29-1|TRBJ2-5|NA
TGCAGCGCCAGGACAGGGAGTCGGGAGACCCAGTACTTC
CSARTGSRETQYF
>15|TRBD2|TRBV10-3|TRBJ2-1|many
TGTGCCACTCGGACTAGCGGGAGTTCCTACAATGAGCAGTTCTTC
CATRTSGSSYNEQFF
>14|TRBD1|TRBV28|TRBJ2-3|many
TGTGCCAGCAGGACCGACAGGGGCCCAGATACGCAGTATTTT
CASRTDRGPDTQYF
>16|NA|TRBV6-1|TRBJ2-7|NA
TGTGCCAGCAGCGAACCGGGGTTTGTGCGCTCCTACGAGCAGTACTTC
CASSEPGFVRSYEQYF
>12|NA|TRBV20-1|TRBJ2-1|many
TGCAGTGCTAGAGAGAGCCGTAATGAGCAGTTCTTC
CSARESRNEQFF
>13|TRBD1|TRBV20-1|TRBJ2-7|NA
TGCAGTGCTAGACCGGGACAGGCTTACGAGCAGTACTTC
CSARPGQAYEQYF
>13|TRBD1|TRBV5-4|TRBJ2-7|few
TGTGCCAGCAGTTTTACAGGGGCCGACGAGCAGTACTTC
CASSFTGADEQYF
>14|TRBD1|TRBV6-5|TRBJ1-5|many
TGTGCCAGCAGTTTAGGGACAGGGGGCACGGCCCAGCATTTT
CASSLGTGGTAQHF
>15|NA|TRBV5-1|TRBJ2-7|few
TGCGCCAGCAGCTTGTGGTCAGGGGCCCCCTACGAGCAGTACTTC
CASSLWSGAPYEQYF